Following are 18 T cell receptor beta chains from one sample sequenced in a study of CD8 T cells in Susac syndrome. An amount of RNA that ranged from roughly 0.5 to 1 ug was reverse transcribed with random hexamers. TCRdb called the immunoSEQ multiplex PCR reads again in MiXCR, with one record for every CDR3 protein. The top ten hold almost 0.55% of the sample, which has tens of thousands of distinct CDR3 sequences, over 85% seen once. The sequencing sample was made of CD8+ T cells from PBMCs. These receptors all come from a human donor in good health.

This sequence joins TRBV4-2 and TRBJ2-3; 12 positions match TRBD2. There are 16 residues in the CDR3. J lost 3 bases, V lost 0 bases, and 1 base had no gene match. Germline CDR1 reads LGHNA; CDR2 reads YNFKEQ. CDR3 DNA: TGTGCCAGCAGCCAAGATCTAGCGGGAGGGACAGATACGCAGTATTTT. As protein: CASSQDLAGGTDTQYF.

V gene TRBV7-9 combines with J gene TRBJ2-5; unclear D gene. CDR3 length: 14 amino acids. The germline V gene encodes CDR1 SEHNR and CDR2 FQNEAQ (reference sequence). V lost 5 bases and J lost 0, with 10 bases in between. The CDR3 bases are TGTGCCAGCAGCCAAATAGGTAACCAAGAGACCCAGTACTTC. Translated: CASSQIGNQETQYF.

The chain carries TRBV3-1 and TRBJ2-3; 8 nucleotides agree with TRBD2. V shed 1 base, J shed 0 bases, and the junction held 15 bases outside the gene matches. The CDR3 length is 20 residues. Germline V CDR1 and CDR2: LGHDT, YNNKEL (reference sequence). CDR3: CASSQVPPGGLGSSTDTQYF. Written as DNA, the CDR3 is TGTGCCAGCAGCCAAGTCCCCCCCGGGGGACTAGGATCTAGCACAGATACGCAGTATTTT.

V usage is TRBV27 and J usage is TRBJ2-3; D is ambiguous. From germline, CDR1 is MNHEY and CDR2 SMNVEV (reference sequence). This CDR3 contains 13 residues. V was trimmed by 4 bases and J by 6 bases, leaving 11 bases between them. DNA of the CDR3: TGTGCCAGCAGTTCGCTGCTCGCGGATACGCAGTATTTT. Translation gives CASSSLLADTQYF.

This rearrangement joins TRBV29-1 to TRBJ2-7; 16 nucleotides match TRBD2. Germline V CDR1 and CDR2: SQVTM, ANQGSEA. The CDR3 spans 16 residues. Unmatched junction bases numbered 6, after V lost 4 bases and J lost 3 bases. The CDR3 sequence is CSVVPGLAGGYYEQYF. CDR3 DNA: TGCAGCGTTGTACCGGGACTAGCGGGAGGGTACTACGAGCAGTACTTC.

This clonotype was seen a single time. The chain couples TRBV2 to TRBJ2-7, with D perhaps assigned TRBD1 or TRBD2 (7 bases each). The V gene's germline CDR1 is SNHLY and CDR2 FYNNEI. V lost 2 bases and J lost 1, with 12 bases in between. This CDR3 region has 15 residues. Here the CDR3 DNA reads TGTGCCAGCAGTGAATCAGGGGGGGTGTCCTACGAGCAGTACTTC. Its protein product is CASSESGGVSYEQYF.

The V call is TRBV2, the J call TRBJ2-6, with D tentatively TRBD2 (5 bases). Germline CDR1 reads SNHLY; CDR2 reads FYNNEI. The V end was cut by 6 bases, the J end by 1 base, with 13 bases between. The CDR3 totals 16 residues. In nucleotides, the CDR3 is TGTGCCAGCAGCATGGGTCGGGGATCTGGGGCCAACGTCCTGACTTTC. Translating it yields CASSMGRGSGANVLTF.

The chain recombines TRBV28 with TRBJ2-1; D is unresolved. CDR3 length equals 12 residues. Germline-derived CDR1 and CDR2 are MDHEN and SYDVKM. Trimming left V 2 bases short and J 9 bases short, with 8 bases between. Here the CDR3 DNA reads TGTGCCAGCAGTTTAAAACTGCTTGAGCAGTTCTTC. Amino acid sequence: CASSLKLLEQFF.

The chain is built from TRBV27 and TRBJ2-3; perhaps TRBD2 as D (6 bases). There are 15 residues in the CDR3. Trimming shortened V by 3 bases and J by 6 bases, and 16 bases separated the two germline ends. Germline-derived CDR1 and CDR2 are MNHEY and SMNVEV (reference sequence). CDR3 region: CASSFMEGPADTQYF. CDR3 coding DNA: TGTGCCAGCAGTTTCATGGAGGGTCCCGCTGATACGCAGTATTTT.

This clonotype showed up just once. The chain recombines TRBV28 with TRBJ2-1; 7 nucleotides match TRBD1. The CDR3 spans 15 residues. Germline loops: CDR1 MDHEN, CDR2 SYDVKM. Trimming removed 4 bases from V and 8 bases from J; junction bases left unmatched: 11. The CDR3 DNA sequence: TGTGCCAGCAGTTCCGAGGTGAGGGGGCTCGATGAGCAGTTCTTC. Amino acid sequence: CASSSEVRGLDEQFF.

Only one count was recorded for this clonotype. J is TRBJ2-3 and V is TRBV27; D may be TRBD1 (8 bases). The CDR3 has 16 amino acids. Trimming removed 5 bases from V and 1 base from J, with 16 bases in between. In germline, CDR1 is MNHEY, CDR2 SMNVEV (reference sequence). The DNA of the CDR3 is TGTGCCAGCAGTCGGGAGGACAGGGCCGGCACAGATACGCAGTATTTT. This translates into CASSREDRAGTDTQYF.

The chain couples TRBV19 to TRBJ2-2, with unresolved D. Trimming removed 5 bases at V and 6 bases at J, with 16 bases between. The CDR3 is 15 amino acids. In germline, CDR1 is LNHDA, CDR2 SQIVND (reference sequence). CDR3 coding DNA: TGTGCCAGTAGTGCCTTGATTTCGGTCGCCGGGGAGCTGTTTTTT. Translating gives CASSALISVAGELFF.

This chain links TRBV19 with TRBJ2-6; D is unresolved. V was cut by 3 bases and J by 0 bases, with 6 bases left in between. Germline-derived CDR1 and CDR2 are LNHDA and SQIVND (reference sequence). CDR3 length: 15 amino acids. The CDR3 loop reads CASSMSASGANVLTF. In DNA form, the CDR3 reads TGTGCCAGTAGTATGTCGGCCTCTGGGGCCAACGTCCTGACTTTC.

This rearrangement joins TRBV6-1 to TRBJ2-1; 13 nucleotides align to TRBD2. Germline CDR1 and CDR2: MNHNS and SASEGT. The CDR3 is 17 residues long. V lost 4 bases, J lost 2 bases, and 5 bases stayed unmatched. CDR3 bases: TGTGCCAGCAGTGCGGAACTAGCGGGAGGGCCCTACAATGAGCAGTTCTTC. It is translated as CASSAELAGGPYNEQFF.

The chain is built from TRBV7-9 and TRBJ1-5; the match to TRBD1 covers 7 bases. The CDR3 runs 15 residues. J gave up 3 bases and V 1 base, and 3 bases lay outside the gene matches. Germline V CDR1 and CDR2: SEHNR, FQNEAQ (reference sequence). CDR3 nucleotides: TGTGCCAGCAGCTTAGGACAGGGTTTCAATCAGCCCCAGCATTTT. As protein: CASSLGQGFNQPQHF.

The CDR3: CASSKGLAVEQYF. The CDR3 DNA reads TGTGCCAGCAGCAAAGGACTAGCGGTCGAGCAGTACTTC. The chain combines TRBV7-6 with TRBJ2-7, with 10 nucleotides matching TRBD2. Germline V gene sequence: CDR1 SGHVS, CDR2 FNYEAQ. The V gene end was trimmed by 5 bases and the J gene end by 6 bases; junction bases not matched to a gene: 4. The CDR3 totals 13 residues.

As DNA, the CDR3 is TGCTCGTCCGGGGGTCTCCAATACAATGAGCAGTTCTTC. This sequence encodes CSSGGLQYNEQFF. The rearrangement joins TRBV29-1 to TRBJ2-1; tentatively, D is TRBD2 (6 bases). CDR1 is SQVTM and CDR2 is ANQGSEA in the germline V gene. The CDR3 sequence is 13 residues long.

J is TRBJ1-1 and V is TRBV29-1, with a possible D match to TRBD1 (5 bases). CDR3 size: 13 residues. V was clipped by 6 bases and J by 1 base, with 12 bases between them. Germline-derived CDR1 and CDR2 are SQVTM and ANQGSEA. CDR3 sequence reads: CSVGPQGNTEAFF. The CDR3 DNA is TGCAGCGTGGGACCGCAGGGGAACACTGAAGCTTTCTTT.